Listed below are T cell receptor beta chains from one sample, sequenced in a study of blood T cell repertoires in COVID-19. The data were produced by immunoSEQ multiplex PCR, yet TCRdb's version contains in-frame clones alone and is incomplete. The sample holds 150,000 to 180,000 clones; approximately 81% are singletons and the top ten take under 8.5%. Sequencing was done on a sample of peripheral blood. Receptors were obtained from a woman aged 60-70 years with COVID-19, enrolled during active disease. The CDR3 runs from the conserved cysteine through the conserved F or W. The order of the fields is clone size, J gene, V gene, D gene, CDR3 protein, CDR3 DNA. A D gene is named only where the DNA matches it firmly. Size values are once, few and many counts, or a class for expanded clones, and some rows have none.

>-|TRBJ2-2|TRBV2|-
CASSPLGGAGTGELFF
TGTGCCAGCAGTCCCTTGGGGGGGGCGGGCACCGGGGAGCTGTTTTTT
>-|TRBJ1-6|TRBV5-4|-
CASSFVTTNSPLHF
TGTGCCAGCAGCTTTGTGACTACTAATTCACCCCTCCACTTT
>-|TRBJ1-6|TRBV13|TRBD1
CASSVIGGSSPLHF
TGTGCCAGCAGCGTAATAGGGGGCAGTTCACCCCTCCACTTT
>-|TRBJ1-1|TRBV7-2|-
CASSLGQLNTEAFF
TGTGCCAGCAGCTTAGGACAGCTCAACACTGAAGCTTTCTTT
>-|TRBJ1-4|TRBV6-2/TRBV6-3|TRBD1
CASTPRGRLEKLFF
TGTGCCAGCACCCCCAGGGGGCGATTGGAAAAACTGTTTTTT
>-|TRBJ1-2|TRBV3-1/TRBV3-2|-
CASSHSTSTSYGYTF
TGTGCCAGCAGCCATTCGACAAGTACGTCGTATGGCTACACCTTC
>-|TRBJ2-2|TRBV5-1|TRBD1
CASSGLQGLGTGELFF
TGCGCCAGCAGCGGGCTACAGGGGCTGGGCACCGGGGAGCTGTTTTTT
>-|TRBJ2-1|TRBV27|TRBD1
CASNGQGLSSYNEQFF
TGTGCCAGCAACGGACAGGGGTTGAGCTCCTACAATGAGCAGTTCTTC
>-|TRBJ1-1|TRBV28|-
CASSPVGGWTEAFF
TGTGCCAGCAGTCCTGTGGGGGGGTGGACTGAAGCTTTCTTT
>-|TRBJ2-1|TRBV6-5|TRBD1
CASSFPTGEQFF
TGTGCCAGCAGTTTTCCGACAGGGGAGCAGTTCTTC
>-|TRBJ2-4|TRBV5-1|TRBD2
CASSSQTSDIQYF
TGCGCCAGCAGCTCCCAAACTAGCGACATTCAGTACTTC
>-|TRBJ1-5|TRBV27|TRBD1
CASSPLQGAHQPQHF
TGTGCCAGCAGTCCACTACAGGGGGCGCATCAGCCCCAGCATTTT
>once|TRBJ1-2|TRBV6-1|-
CASSEGGYGYTF
TGTGCCAGCAGTGAAGGCGGATATGGCTACACCTTC
>-|TRBJ1-5|TRBV18|TRBD1
CASSRPGTGGSQPQHF
TGTGCCAGCTCACGACCAGGGACAGGGGGCAGTCAGCCCCAGCATTTT
>-|TRBJ1-1|TRBV19|-
CATRTSMNTEAFF
TGTGCCACCAGGACTTCCATGAACACTGAAGCTTTCTTT
>-|TRBJ1-5|TRBV7-8|-
CASSLVSRAINQPQHF
TGTGCCAGCAGCTTAGTCAGCAGGGCTATCAATCAGCCCCAGCATTTT
>-|TRBJ2-3|TRBV3-1/TRBV3-2|TRBD2
CASSRGPAGGTDTQYF
TGTGCCAGCAGCCGAGGGCCAGCGGGGGGCACAGATACGCAGTATTTT
>-|TRBJ1-4|TRBV12-5|-
CASGLETEWRKLFF
TGTGCTAGTGGTTTGGAGACCGAGTGGAGAAAACTGTTTTTT
>few|TRBJ1-2|TRBV7-2|TRBD1
CASSAYTGAGIYGYTF
TGTGCCAGCAGCGCTTACACAGGGGCCGGGATCTATGGCTACACCTTC
>-|TRBJ2-1|TRBV25-1|TRBD2
CASSPGGRVIREQFF
TGTGCCAGCAGCCCTGGCGGGAGGGTGATTCGTGAGCAGTTCTTC
>-|TRBJ2-5|TRBV19|TRBD1
CASRDRGGETQYF
TGTGCCAGTAGAGACAGGGGAGGTGAGACCCAGTACTTC
>-|TRBJ1-1|TRBV7-9|-
CASSGGSLGTEAFF
TGTGCCAGCAGCGGAGGCAGCCTGGGGACTGAAGCTTTCTTT
>-|TRBJ2-1|TRBV7-8|TRBD2
CASSFREGSNEQFF
TGTGCCAGCAGCTTCCGGGAGGGCTCCAATGAGCAGTTCTTC
>-|TRBJ1-2|TRBV7-2|TRBD1
CASSRRDRMEGYTF
TGTGCCAGCAGTCGCCGGGACAGGATGGAGGGCTACACCTTC
>-|TRBJ2-3|TRBV19|-
CASRSSTDTQYF
TGTGCCAGTCGGAGCAGCACAGATACGCAGTATTTT
>-|TRBJ2-1|TRBV29-1|TRBD2
CSVGPSGDLGEQFF
TGCAGCGTTGGCCCTAGCGGGGATCTGGGTGAGCAGTTCTTC
>-|TRBJ1-2|TRBV6-6|TRBD1
CASRSARQGQGYGYTF
TGTGCCAGCAGATCCGCCCGACAGGGTCAAGGCTATGGCTACACCTTC